These T cell receptor beta chains were read from a single sample in a study of blood T cell repertoires in COVID-19. Repertoires were generated with immunoSEQ multiplex PCR, while TCRdb's copy carries only in-frame clones and drops some. Here the sample spans about 200,000 clones, approximately 81% being singletons. Source material: peripheral blood. These receptor sequences come from a woman of 80 years or more with acute or convalescent COVID-19. Both conserved end residues are part of each CDR3. A D gene is named only where the DNA matches it firmly. Only part of the rows carry a size: once, few, many, or a class if the clone is expanded.

j_gene: TRBJ2-1; abundance: NA; v_gene: TRBV7-7; d_gene: NA; CDR3nt: TGTGCTAGCAGCTTATATCGTGTACGCGGTTCGGGTAAGTCCTACAATGAGCAGTTCTTC; CDR3aa: CASSLYRVRGSGKSYNEQFF
j_gene: TRBJ2-5; abundance: NA; v_gene: TRBV18; d_gene: NA; CDR3nt: TGTGCCAGCTCACCGGTGGGAGGCGAGACCCAGTACTTC; CDR3aa: CASSPVGGETQYF
j_gene: TRBJ2-1; abundance: NA; v_gene: TRBV7-3; d_gene: TRBD2; CDR3nt: TGTGCCAGCAGCCCCGTGCGACTAGCGAAGCAGTTCTTC; CDR3aa: CASSPVRLAKQFF
j_gene: TRBJ1-2; abundance: NA; v_gene: TRBV15; d_gene: NA; CDR3nt: TGTGCCACCAGCAGAGATGGGAGGGGAGTCGGCTATGGCTACACCTTC; CDR3aa: CATSRDGRGVGYGYTF
j_gene: TRBJ1-2; abundance: NA; v_gene: TRBV19; d_gene: NA; CDR3nt: TGTGCCAGTAGTATACGCAGATCTAACTATGGCTACACCTTC; CDR3aa: CASSIRRSNYGYTF
j_gene: TRBJ2-5; abundance: NA; v_gene: TRBV5-4; d_gene: TRBD2; CDR3nt: TGTGCCAGCAGCGGTTTAGCGGGCCCGCCTCAAGAGACCCAGTACTTC; CDR3aa: CASSGLAGPPQETQYF
j_gene: TRBJ2-1; abundance: NA; v_gene: TRBV25-1; d_gene: NA; CDR3nt: TGTGCCAGCAGCGATGCAAGTACAATAAGCAATGAGCAGTTCTTC; CDR3aa: CASSDASTISNEQFF
j_gene: TRBJ2-7; abundance: NA; v_gene: TRBV5-4; d_gene: TRBD2; CDR3nt: TGTGCCAGCAGCTTTCCGGGGGGCTACGAGCAGTACTTC; CDR3aa: CASSFPGGYEQYF
j_gene: TRBJ2-5; abundance: NA; v_gene: TRBV5-1; d_gene: NA; CDR3nt: TGCGCCAGCAGCCGGTCGGGACAAGCCCAAGAGACCCAGTACTTC; CDR3aa: CASSRSGQAQETQYF
j_gene: TRBJ2-7; abundance: NA; v_gene: TRBV19; d_gene: NA; CDR3nt: TGTGCCAGTAGACTCGAGGCGGGCAGAACCTACGAGCAGTACTTC; CDR3aa: CASRLEAGRTYEQYF
j_gene: TRBJ1-1; abundance: NA; v_gene: TRBV7-2; d_gene: NA; CDR3nt: TGTGCCAGCAGCTTATTTTTATCGGGTGTCACTGAAGCTTTCTTT; CDR3aa: CASSLFLSGVTEAFF
j_gene: TRBJ2-7; abundance: NA; v_gene: TRBV6-5; d_gene: TRBD1; CDR3nt: TGTGCCAGCAGTTACAGGCGACAGGGGTTTTACGAGCAGTACTTC; CDR3aa: CASSYRRQGFYEQYF
j_gene: TRBJ2-1; abundance: NA; v_gene: TRBV23-1; d_gene: NA; CDR3nt: TGCGCCAGCAGTAGGACATCCCGAGGTCATTACAATGAGCAGTTCTTC; CDR3aa: CASSRTSRGHYNEQFF
j_gene: TRBJ2-1; abundance: NA; v_gene: TRBV5-1; d_gene: NA; CDR3nt: TGCGCCAGCAGCTTGGCCGGGGACTTATACAATGAGCAGTTCTTC; CDR3aa: CASSLAGDLYNEQFF
j_gene: TRBJ1-5; abundance: NA; v_gene: TRBV9; d_gene: NA; CDR3nt: TGTGCCAGCACCCGGTCGGGGGGTCCTAATCAGCCCCAGCATTTT; CDR3aa: CASTRSGGPNQPQHF
j_gene: TRBJ2-3; abundance: NA; v_gene: TRBV19; d_gene: NA; CDR3nt: TGTGCCAGTGGGAGTAGGGGCACAGATACGCAGTATTTT; CDR3aa: CASGSRGTDTQYF
j_gene: TRBJ1-2; abundance: once; v_gene: TRBV29-1; d_gene: TRBD1; CDR3nt: TGCAGCGTTGAAGATGGACAGGGTCGGGGCTACACCTTC; CDR3aa: CSVEDGQGRGYTF
j_gene: TRBJ2-7; abundance: once; v_gene: TRBV5-5; d_gene: TRBD1; CDR3nt: TGTGCCAGCAGCCCAGGACAGGGAAGAGGGTACGAGCAGTACTTC; CDR3aa: CASSPGQGRGYEQYF
j_gene: TRBJ2-6; abundance: once; v_gene: TRBV28; d_gene: NA; CDR3nt: TGTGCCAGCAGTCAATCTGGGGCCAACGTCCTGACTTTC; CDR3aa: CASSQSGANVLTF
j_gene: TRBJ2-1; abundance: NA; v_gene: TRBV6-1; d_gene: NA; CDR3nt: TGTGCCAGCATCCAAGGGGCTTTCTCCTACAATGAGCAGTTCTTC; CDR3aa: CASIQGAFSYNEQFF
j_gene: TRBJ1-5; abundance: NA; v_gene: TRBV28; d_gene: TRBD1; CDR3nt: TGTGCCAGCACCACGCGACAGGGGGCTTCGAATCAGCCCCAGCATTTT; CDR3aa: CASTTRQGASNQPQHF
j_gene: TRBJ1-1; abundance: NA; v_gene: TRBV6-2/TRBV6-3; d_gene: TRBD1; CDR3nt: TGTGCCAGCAGTGCACAGGGGGCGCATACTGAAGCTTTCTTT; CDR3aa: CASSAQGAHTEAFF
j_gene: TRBJ2-1; abundance: few; v_gene: TRBV10-2; d_gene: NA; CDR3nt: TGCGCCAGCAGGCCAGCACAGAATTACAATGAGCAGTTCTTC; CDR3aa: CASRPAQNYNEQFF
j_gene: TRBJ2-3; abundance: NA; v_gene: TRBV4-2; d_gene: TRBD1; CDR3nt: TGTGCCAGCAGCAAGACAGGGGGGCAGTCTACCGCTTGGGATACGCAGTATTTT; CDR3aa: CASSKTGGQSTAWDTQYF
j_gene: TRBJ2-7; abundance: NA; v_gene: TRBV4-3; d_gene: TRBD1; CDR3nt: TGCGCCAGCAGCCCCTGGACAGGAGGCTACGAGCAGTACTTC; CDR3aa: CASSPWTGGYEQYF
j_gene: TRBJ2-6; abundance: few; v_gene: TRBV19; d_gene: NA; CDR3nt: TGTGCCAGTAGTTTAGCCCTAGGTCTCTCTGGGGCCAACGTCCTGACTTTC; CDR3aa: CASSLALGLSGANVLTF
j_gene: TRBJ2-7; abundance: few; v_gene: TRBV18; d_gene: TRBD2; CDR3nt: TGTGCCAGCTCACGCGGGACTAGCGGAAACTACGAGCAGTACTTC; CDR3aa: CASSRGTSGNYEQYF
j_gene: TRBJ1-5; abundance: NA; v_gene: TRBV7-2; d_gene: TRBD1; CDR3nt: TGTGCCAGCAGCTTAGTAATACAGGGGAATCAGCCCCAGCATTTT; CDR3aa: CASSLVIQGNQPQHF
j_gene: TRBJ1-1; abundance: NA; v_gene: TRBV6-5; d_gene: NA; CDR3nt: TGTGCCAGCAGTTACGGGGCGGGGGAAGCTTTCTTT; CDR3aa: CASSYGAGEAFF
j_gene: TRBJ1-5; abundance: NA; v_gene: TRBV7-8; d_gene: NA; CDR3nt: TGTGCCAGCAGCTTGGGGCAGGGTAAAAATCAGCCCCAGCATTTT; CDR3aa: CASSLGQGKNQPQHF
j_gene: TRBJ2-7; abundance: NA; v_gene: TRBV2; d_gene: NA; CDR3nt: TGTGCCAGCACTCCCCCCGGGACTCCCCTTTTC; CDR3aa: CASTPPGTPLF
j_gene: TRBJ2-7; abundance: NA; v_gene: TRBV27; d_gene: TRBD1; CDR3nt: TGTGCCAGCAGTCCCGACAGGGCTTACGAGCAGTACTTC; CDR3aa: CASSPDRAYEQYF
j_gene: TRBJ2-1; abundance: once; v_gene: TRBV5-1; d_gene: TRBD2; CDR3nt: TGCGCCAGCAGCGTCCCCCGGCGGGAGACCTACAATGAGCAGTTCTTC; CDR3aa: CASSVPRRETYNEQFF
j_gene: TRBJ1-4; abundance: NA; v_gene: TRBV18; d_gene: TRBD1; CDR3nt: TGTGCCAGCTCACCACCGGGACAGGGGTTTGGAAAACTGTTTTTT; CDR3aa: CASSPPGQGFGKLFF
j_gene: TRBJ2-2; abundance: NA; v_gene: TRBV7-2; d_gene: NA; CDR3nt: TGTGCCAGCAGAGCTGGTGGGCCTACCGGGGAGCTGTTTTTT; CDR3aa: CASRAGGPTGELFF
j_gene: TRBJ1-2; abundance: NA; v_gene: TRBV18; d_gene: NA; CDR3nt: TGTGCCAGCTCACTTGGACAGTCATATGGCTACACCTTC; CDR3aa: CASSLGQSYGYTF
j_gene: TRBJ2-1; abundance: NA; v_gene: TRBV6-2/TRBV6-3; d_gene: TRBD2; CDR3nt: TGTGCCAGCAGTGGGCTAGCGGGATTGCCCAATGAGCAGTTCTTC; CDR3aa: CASSGLAGLPNEQFF
j_gene: TRBJ2-1; abundance: NA; v_gene: TRBV11-2; d_gene: TRBD2; CDR3nt: TGTGCCAGCAGCCTCAGTCTAGCGGGAGGAAGGAATGAGCAGTTCTTC; CDR3aa: CASSLSLAGGRNEQFF
j_gene: TRBJ1-1; abundance: NA; v_gene: TRBV19; d_gene: TRBD1; CDR3nt: TGTGCCAGTAGTTCACAGGGGTTCACTGAAGCTTTCTTT; CDR3aa: CASSSQGFTEAFF
j_gene: TRBJ2-2; abundance: few; v_gene: TRBV5-1; d_gene: TRBD1; CDR3nt: TGCGCCAGCAGCGCCGGGACAGGGGGTCACACCGGGGAGCTGTTTTTT; CDR3aa: CASSAGTGGHTGELFF
j_gene: TRBJ2-1; abundance: NA; v_gene: TRBV7-2; d_gene: NA; CDR3nt: TGTGCCAGCAGCTTTAGACGGGATGCCTACAATGAGCAGTTCTTC; CDR3aa: CASSFRRDAYNEQFF
j_gene: TRBJ1-2; abundance: NA; v_gene: TRBV28; d_gene: TRBD1; CDR3nt: TGTGCCAGCGGATCTACAGGGGAGAAAACCTATGGCTACACCTTC; CDR3aa: CASGSTGEKTYGYTF